These 26 T cell receptor beta chains were all obtained from the same sample, sequenced in a study of beta chain features in type 1 diabetes. Expressed TCRB transcripts were sequenced because the isolated RNA had all been reverse transcribed beforehand. Sequenced by immunoSEQ multiplex PCR; TCRdb stores in-frame clones only, minus some. The sample carries about 360,000 clones, around an eighth recorded once. The source material was naive CD4+ T cells from blood. These receptors were taken from a man between 18 and 29 years old in good health.

This clone turned up a few times. The chain joins TRBV28 to TRBJ1-3; D remains ambiguous. The CDR3 is made up of 13 amino acids. The V end was cut by 6 bases, the J end by 0 bases, with 6 bases between. CDR1 is MDHEN and CDR2 is SYDVKM in the germline V gene. The CDR3 protein is CASRQASGNTIYF. CDR3 bases: TGTGCCAGCAGGCAGGCCTCTGGAAACACCATATATTTT.

On this clone: Other DNA sequences in the same sample also yield this CDR3. The rearrangement joins TRBV10-3 to TRBJ2-7, with TRBD2 as a possible D gene (6 bases). The germline V and J ends were trimmed by 6 bases and 1 base, with 7 bases remaining between them. From germline, CDR1 is ENHRY and CDR2 SYGVKD. The CDR3 spans 12 residues. The CDR3 nucleotides read TGTGCCATCAGAGGAGGGTCCTACGAGCAGTACTTC. Translating gives CAIRGGSYEQYF.

The chain has TRBV5-6 and TRBJ2-1; D is undetermined. Germline V gene data show CDR1 as SGHDT and CDR2 as YYEEEE. Trimming stripped 4 bases from V and 7 bases from J, with 6 bases between. The CDR3 has 11 residues. CDR3 bases: TGTGCCAGCAGCCTCTCTAATGAGCAGTTCTTC. As protein: CASSLSNEQFF.

The gene calls are TRBV7-2 and TRBJ2-7, with 8 nucleotides matching TRBD2. The CDR3 extends over 16 amino acids. V dropped 1 base and J dropped 0; count of bases not matched to a gene: 5. Germline V gives CDR1 SGHTA, CDR2 FQGNSA. The CDR3 is CASSLVAGRASYEQYF. Written as DNA, the CDR3 is TGTGCCAGCAGCTTAGTCGCCGGGAGGGCCTCCTACGAGCAGTACTTC. Supplemented by reference TRBV7-2 and TRBJ2-7, the full variable domain reads GAGVSQSPSNKVTEKGKDVELRCDPISGHTALYWYRQSLGQGLEFLIYFQGNSAPDKSGLPSDRFSAERTGGSVSTLTIQRTQQEDSAVYLCASSLVAGRASYEQYFGPGTRLTVT.

The rearrangement uses TRBV11-2 and TRBJ2-5; TRBD2 agrees at 7 bases. Unmatched junction bases numbered 12, after V lost 0 bases and J lost 5 bases. This CDR3 spans 17 amino acids. Per germline, CDR1 SGHAT and CDR2 FQNNGV. CDR3 DNA sequence: TGTGCCAGCAGCTTAGATCCCCCCGCGGGAGTCCGGGAGACCCAGTACTTC. This encodes CASSLDPPAGVRETQYF.

This clone was recorded a few times. The chain joins TRBV11-2 to TRBJ2-7, with TRBD1 matching 9 bases. Germline lookup yields CDR1 SGHAT and CDR2 FQNNGV. Trimming cost V 4 bases and J 3 bases; bases outside gene matches: 7. This CDR3 is 15 amino acids long. CDR3 region: CASSSGTGFIYEQYF. CDR3 coding DNA: TGTGCCAGCAGCTCCGGGACAGGGTTTATCTACGAGCAGTACTTC.

This clone was seen a few times. The V gene is TRBV5-1, the J gene TRBJ2-3, with D perhaps matching TRBD1 (6 bases). This CDR3 is built from 18 residues. V was cut by 0 bases and J by 0 bases, with 17 bases left in between. Germline-derived CDR1 and CDR2 are SGHRS and YFSETQ. The chain's CDR3 is CASSLAGTGTPSTDTQYF. The CDR3 DNA reads as TGCGCCAGCAGCTTGGCGGGAACAGGGACCCCTAGCACAGATACGCAGTATTTT.

The chain carries TRBV19 and TRBJ1-2, with D perhaps TRBD1 (6 bases). The V end lost 5 bases, the J end lost 4 bases, and 11 bases lay between the germline ends. Germline CDR1 is LNHDA and CDR2 is SQIVND (reference sequence). This CDR3 has 13 residues. Here the CDR3 reads CASSFRDIYGYTF. The CDR3 DNA is TGTGCCAGTAGTTTCCGGGACATCTATGGCTACACCTTC. The variable domain in full, completed from reference TRBV19 and TRBJ1-2, reads DGGITQSPKYLFRKEGQNVTLSCEQNLNHDAMYWYRQDPGQGLRLIYYSQIVNDFQKGDIAEGYSVSREKKESFPLTVTSAQKNPTAFYLCASSFRDIYGYTFGSGTRLTVV.

The table lists this clone with a few counts. The gene calls are TRBV4-3 and TRBJ2-3; 8 bases align to TRBD1. J was trimmed by 2 bases and V by 2 bases; bases with no gene match: 3. CDR1 LGHNA and CDR2 YSLEER come from the germline V gene. CDR3 length: 15 residues. The CDR3: CASSQQGAVTDTQYF. The CDR3 DNA reads TGCGCCAGCAGCCAACAGGGGGCCGTCACAGATACGCAGTATTTT.

This clone has more than one count but fewer than ten. The V and J genes are TRBV7-2 and TRBJ1-5, with no clear D. With 4 bases removed from V and 5 bases from J, the gap between germline ends came to 12 bases. This CDR3 region has 14 residues. Germline CDR1 reads SGHTA; CDR2 reads FQGNSA. The CDR3 is CASSSSGVDQPQHF. The DNA for the CDR3 is TGTGCCAGCAGCTCATCCGGAGTAGATCAGCCCCAGCATTTT.

This clone was seen a handful of times. J is TRBJ2-3 and V is TRBV7-3; maybe TRBD2 (5 bases). V was pared by 1 base and J by 6 bases, with 11 bases between. CDR1 is SGHTA and CDR2 is FQGTGA in the germline V gene. This CDR3 comprises 14 residues. The CDR3 coding sequence is TGTGCCAGCAGCTTAAGGTCCGGCGGGGATACGCAGTATTTT. Residues: CASSLRSGGDTQYF.

This clone was observed a handful of times. The rearrangement links TRBV5-1 to TRBJ1-1; TRBD1 aligns across 10 bases. In germline, CDR1 is SGHRS, CDR2 YFSETQ. Unmatched junction bases numbered 5, after V lost 0 bases and J lost 0 bases. CDR3 size: 17 residues. CDR3 in amino acids: CASSLVRQGALNTEAFF. The DNA of the CDR3 is TGCGCCAGCAGCTTGGTTCGACAGGGGGCCCTGAACACTGAAGCTTTCTTT.

The chain employs TRBV19 and TRBJ1-5; D possibly corresponds to TRBD1 (5 bases). The germline gives CDR1 LNHDA, CDR2 SQIVND (reference sequence). The CDR3 length is 16 residues. The V gene lost 3 bases and the J gene lost 4 bases, with 16 bases spanning the gap. The CDR3, as DNA: TGTGCCAGTAGTATGGACCGGGGGTTTGGTAATCAGCCCCAGCATTTT. This encodes CASSMDRGFGNQPQHF.

This sequence joins TRBV11-2 and TRBJ2-7; 11 bases fit TRBD2. Trimming at V came to 5 bases and at J to 0 bases, leaving 0 bases not matched to a gene. Germline V gene lookup returns CDR1 SGHAT and CDR2 FQNNGV. The CDR3 runs to 14 residues. Here the CDR3 reads CASSLAGGSYEQYF. Here the CDR3 DNA reads TGTGCCAGCAGCCTAGCGGGGGGCTCCTACGAGCAGTACTTC. Variable domain in full (rest from reference TRBV11-2 and TRBJ2-7): EAGVAQSPRYKIIEKRQSVAFWCNPISGHATLYWYQQILGQGPKLLIQFQNNGVVDDSQLPKDRFSAERLKGVDSTLKIQPAKLEDSAVYLCASSLAGGSYEQYFGPGTRLTVT.

The chain carries TRBV10-3 and TRBJ2-1; 9 positions agree with TRBD2. The trim removed 6 bases at V and 8 bases at J, leaving 5 bases unmatched. The CDR3 runs 13 residues. CDR1 ENHRY and CDR2 SYGVKD come from the germline V gene. In DNA form, the CDR3 reads TGTGCCATCAGGCCGGGACTAGCATATGAGCAGTTCTTC. Translation: CAIRPGLAYEQFF.

The chain has TRBV14 and TRBJ2-5; 8 bases map to TRBD2. J was trimmed by 4 bases and V by 1 base; bases with no gene match: 8. From germline, CDR1 is SGHDN and CDR2 FVKESK. The CDR3 totals 16 residues. The CDR3 DNA follows: TGTGCCAGCAGCCAAGTTTGGGGACTAGGGGCAGAGACCCAGTACTTC. This gives the protein CASSQVWGLGAETQYF.

This clone turned up a few times. J is TRBJ2-7 and V is TRBV28; 7 bases match TRBD1. After removal of 6 bases from V and 6 bases from J, the junction contained 5 bases not matched to a gene. CDR1 MDHEN and CDR2 SYDVKM come from the germline V gene. The CDR3 is 12 amino acids. For the CDR3, the DNA is TGTGCCAGCAGGGCGACAGGGACCGAGCAGTACTTC. This codes for CASRATGTEQYF.

The rearrangement uses TRBV7-9 and TRBJ2-1, with 10 positions matching TRBD2. The CDR3 is made up of 15 amino acids. The germline V gene encodes CDR1 SEHNR and CDR2 FQNEAQ (reference sequence). Trimming cost V 4 bases and J 6 bases; bases outside gene matches: 6. For the CDR3, the DNA is TGTGCCAGCAGCTCAAGCGGGAGGGCATTCAATGAGCAGTTCTTC. Its translation is CASSSSGRAFNEQFF.

Note on this clone: The sample holds other DNA sequences that translate to the same CDR3. The rearrangement joins TRBV5-1 to TRBJ1-2; possible D gene TRBD1, 6 bases. CDR3 size: 13 residues. Per germline, CDR1 SGHRS and CDR2 YFSETQ. V was trimmed by 2 bases and J by 4 bases, leaving 9 bases between them. The CDR3 sequence: CASSFDRTYGYTF. In DNA, the CDR3 is TGCGCCAGCAGCTTCGACAGGACCTATGGCTACACCTTC.

This clone occurred a few times. The chain is built from TRBV5-1 and TRBJ2-5; 10 bases agree with TRBD2. The CDR3 spans 16 residues. Losses at the gene ends were 2 bases for V and 4 bases for J; bases not matched to a gene: 8. Germline-derived CDR1 and CDR2 are SGHRS and YFSETQ. For the CDR3, the DNA is TGCGCCAGCAGCTTCCCGCCAGCGGGGGGGACAGAGACCCAGTACTTC. It is translated as CASSFPPAGGTETQYF.

The CDR3 region is CASSLTGGAGQPQHF. For the CDR3, the DNA is TGTGCCAGCAGCCTCACAGGGGGCGCAGGGCAGCCCCAGCATTTT. V gene TRBV7-9 combines with J gene TRBJ1-5; TRBD1 matches 9 bases. V lost 5 bases, J lost 7 bases, and 9 bases stayed unmatched. Germline-derived CDR1 and CDR2 are SEHNR and FQNEAQ (reference sequence). CDR3 length equals 15 residues.

This chain connects TRBV7-2 to TRBJ2-2; no definite D call. This CDR3 is built from 14 residues. V lost 3 bases and J lost 5, with 10 bases in between. Germline V gives CDR1 SGHTA, CDR2 FQGNSA. CDR3 nucleotides: TGTGCCAGCAGCTTCATGGCAGGTACCGGGGAGCTGTTTTTT. Protein: CASSFMAGTGELFF.

A few counts support this clone. The chain uses TRBV7-3 and TRBJ2-2; possibly TRBD2 for D (5 bases). The V gene lost 5 bases and the J gene lost 8 bases, with 12 bases spanning the gap. Germline V CDR1 and CDR2: SGHTA, FQGTGA. The CDR3 spans 13 residues. The CDR3 nucleotides read TGTGCCAGCAGCGGTACTAGTGCGGGGGAGCTGTTTTTT. The encoded protein is CASSGTSAGELFF.

The chain employs TRBV28 and TRBJ2-7; 12 nucleotides align to TRBD2. V lost 6 bases to trimming and J lost 2 bases; unmatched junction nucleotides: 14. This CDR3 is 18 amino acids long. Germline V gene data show CDR1 as MDHEN and CDR2 as SYDVKM. The CDR3 protein is CASSPPGLAGLYAYEQYF. The CDR3 DNA is TGTGCCAGCAGCCCACCAGGACTAGCGGGATTATATGCCTACGAGCAGTACTTC.

This clone was recorded a few times. The V and J genes are TRBV7-9 and TRBJ2-3, with D hard to call. Germline V gene sequence: CDR1 SEHNR, CDR2 FQNEAQ (reference sequence). V shed 1 base and J shed 8 bases, with 10 bases lying between them. The CDR3 loop spans 13 amino acids. The CDR3 nucleotides read TGTGCCAGCAGCTTAGTAGACGCAGGTACGCAGTATTTT. It is translated as CASSLVDAGTQYF.

The sample holds a few counts of this clone. V gene TRBV29-1 combines with J gene TRBJ2-1, with D tentatively TRBD2 (7 bases). This CDR3 spans 14 amino acids. The V gene lost 4 bases and the J gene lost 4 bases, with 14 bases spanning the gap. The V gene's germline CDR1 is SQVTM and CDR2 ANQGSEA. Here the CDR3 reads CSVAGGSGYNEQFF. In DNA, the CDR3 is TGCAGCGTTGCGGGGGGCTCGGGATACAATGAGCAGTTCTTC.